The present T cell receptor beta chain was sequenced within a study of cytomegalovirus exposure and HLA in healthy donors. Produced via immunoSEQ multiplex PCR; TCRdb's table is partial and in-frame only. The sample lists 260,000 or so clones; about 90% were seen once. The sequenced material came from PBMCs. This receptor was identified in a woman younger than 45 in good health and CMV-seronegative.

CDR3 residues: CASSRETVSYEQYF. Written as DNA, the CDR3 is TGTGCCAGCAGTCGGGAGACGGTTTCCTACGAGCAGTACTTC. V gene TRBV28 combines with J gene TRBJ2-7; a weak D match, TRBD2 (6 bases). Trimming removed 5 bases at V and 1 base at J, with 12 bases between. Looked up from germline, CDR1 is MDHEN and CDR2 is SYDVKM. The CDR3 is 14 residues long.